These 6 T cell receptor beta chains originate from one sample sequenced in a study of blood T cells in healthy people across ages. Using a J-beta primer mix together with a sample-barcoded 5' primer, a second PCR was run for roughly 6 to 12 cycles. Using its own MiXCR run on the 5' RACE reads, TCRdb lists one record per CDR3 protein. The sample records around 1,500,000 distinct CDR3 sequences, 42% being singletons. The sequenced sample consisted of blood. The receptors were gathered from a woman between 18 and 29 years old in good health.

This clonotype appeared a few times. The CDR3 nucleotides are TGTGCCATCAGTCAAACCCCGGGACAGCAGTCCAACTCCTACGAGCAGTACTTC. It translates to CAISQTPGQQSNSYEQYF. This chain connects TRBV10-3 to TRBJ2-7; TRBD1 agrees at 7 bases. Trimming took 5 bases from V and 0 from J; bases not matched to a gene: 16. CDR1 ENHRY and CDR2 SYGVKD come from the germline V gene. This CDR3 region has 18 residues.

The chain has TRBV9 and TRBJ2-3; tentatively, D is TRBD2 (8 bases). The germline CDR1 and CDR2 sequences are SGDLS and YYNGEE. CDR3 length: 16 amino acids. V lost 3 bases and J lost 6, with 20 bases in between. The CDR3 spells CASSAGGGVGPDTQYF. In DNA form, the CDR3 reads TGTGCCAGCAGCGCGGGAGGGGGCGTAGGTCCGGATACGCAGTATTTT.

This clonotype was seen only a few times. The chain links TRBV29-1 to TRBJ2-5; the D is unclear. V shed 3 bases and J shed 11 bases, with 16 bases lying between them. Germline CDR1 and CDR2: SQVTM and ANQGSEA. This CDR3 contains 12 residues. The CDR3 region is CSVDKGYNEQYF. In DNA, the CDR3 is TGCAGCGTTGATAAGGGTTACAATGAGCAGTACTTC.

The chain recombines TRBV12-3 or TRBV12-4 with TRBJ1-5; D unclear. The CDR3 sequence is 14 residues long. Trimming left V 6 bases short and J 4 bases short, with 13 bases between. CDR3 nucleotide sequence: TGTGCCAGCAGCGCCGCCCGGTTTAATCAGCCCCAGCATTTT. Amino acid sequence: CASSAARFNQPQHF.

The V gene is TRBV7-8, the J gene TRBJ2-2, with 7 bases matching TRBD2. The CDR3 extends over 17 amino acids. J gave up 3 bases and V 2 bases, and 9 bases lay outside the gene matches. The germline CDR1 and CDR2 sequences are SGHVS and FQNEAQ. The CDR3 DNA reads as TGTGCCAGCAGCTTAAGGACCGGGACTAAGGACACCGGGGAGCTGTTTTTT. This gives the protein CASSLRTGTKDTGELFF.

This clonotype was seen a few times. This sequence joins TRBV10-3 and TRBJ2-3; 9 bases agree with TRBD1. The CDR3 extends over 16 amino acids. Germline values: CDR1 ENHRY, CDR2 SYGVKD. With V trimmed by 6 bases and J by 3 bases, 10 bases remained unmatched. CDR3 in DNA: TGTGCCATCAGCTTCACACCTGGACAGGGGACAGATACGCAGTATTTT. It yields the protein CAISFTPGQGTDTQYF.